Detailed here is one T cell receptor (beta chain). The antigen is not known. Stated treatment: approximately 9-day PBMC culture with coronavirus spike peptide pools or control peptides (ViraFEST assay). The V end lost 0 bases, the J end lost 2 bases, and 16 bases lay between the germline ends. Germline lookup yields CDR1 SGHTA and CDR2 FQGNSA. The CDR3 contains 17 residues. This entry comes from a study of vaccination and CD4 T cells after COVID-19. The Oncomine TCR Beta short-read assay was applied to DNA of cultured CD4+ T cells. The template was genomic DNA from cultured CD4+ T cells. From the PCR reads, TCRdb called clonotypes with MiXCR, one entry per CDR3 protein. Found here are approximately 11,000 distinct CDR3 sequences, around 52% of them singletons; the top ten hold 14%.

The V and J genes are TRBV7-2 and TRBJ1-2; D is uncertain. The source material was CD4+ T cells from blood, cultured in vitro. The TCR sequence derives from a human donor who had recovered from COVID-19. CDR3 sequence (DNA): TGTGCCAGCAGCTTAGCGGCGGCAGCCTTGCGGAACTATGGCTACACCTTC. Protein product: CASSLAAAALRNYGYTF.